These 32 T cell receptor beta chains were sequenced from one sample in a study of T-cell reconstitution after alpha-beta-depleted transplantation in children. Preparation of the TCRbeta library was carried out with unique molecular identifiers. Via MiXCR, TCRdb re-called the PCR reads, giving one row per CDR3 protein. The sample includes a few hundred thousand distinct CDR3 sequences, over 20% of them seen just once. Sequencing used PBMCs, mostly from graft donor cells, obtained 180 days after TCRalphabeta/CD19-depleted stem cell transplant. The receptors were gathered from a male patient between 5 and 17 years old who had a stem cell transplant for acute lymphoblastic leukemia, so the T cells may come from the graft donor.

In nucleotides, the CDR3 is TGTGCCAGCAGCTCGCGGACTAGCGGGACCCGGCAGTTCTTC. Residues: CASSSRTSGTRQFF. The chain carries TRBV11-3 and TRBJ2-1; 12 bases line up with TRBD2. The CDR3 spans 14 residues. Trimming at V came to 4 bases and at J to 12 bases, leaving 7 bases not matched to a gene. Germline V gene lookup returns CDR1 SGHNT and CDR2 YENEEA.

This rearrangement joins TRBV11-3 to TRBJ2-1, with D tentatively TRBD1 (7 bases). Trimming took off 1 base at V and 5 bases at J, with 15 bases between the two ends. This CDR3 is 16 amino acids long. The germline V gene encodes CDR1 SGHNT and CDR2 YENEEA. CDR3 amino acids: CASSLGRRRGHNEQFF. The CDR3 DNA reads TGTGCCAGCAGCTTAGGCCGTCGGAGGGGGCACAATGAGCAGTTCTTC.

This clonotype has just a few counts. The CDR3 region has the DNA TGCAGTGCGTTGAATGGGGCCCAGCATTTT. Translation gives CSALNGAQHF. The V call is TRBV20-1, the J call TRBJ1-5; D ambiguous. CDR1 is DFQATT and CDR2 is SNEGSKA in the germline V gene (reference sequence). The CDR3 runs 10 residues. V shed 6 bases and J shed 11 bases, with 11 bases lying between them.

The chain carries TRBV7-3 and TRBJ1-2; D unclear. V was trimmed by 5 bases and J by 5 bases, leaving 12 bases between them. Per germline, CDR1 SGHTA and CDR2 FQGTGA. This CDR3 has 13 amino acids. As DNA, the CDR3 is TGTGCCAGCAGCCCGCTGGTAGGGTATGGCTACACCTTC. This codes for CASSPLVGYGYTF.

This clonotype showed up just a few times. The chain recombines TRBV9 with TRBJ2-2, with 9 bases matching TRBD1. J was trimmed by 3 bases and V by 4 bases; bases with no gene match: 4. CDR3 length: 15 residues. The V gene's germline CDR1 is SGDLS and CDR2 YYNGEE. CDR3 sequence reads: CASSRGQGYTGELFF. The DNA of the CDR3 is TGTGCCAGCAGCCGAGGACAGGGGTACACCGGGGAGCTGTTTTTT.

At least ten counts were recorded for this clonotype. The chain employs TRBV5-1 and TRBJ2-1; D gene unclear. CDR1 and CDR2 (germline): SGHRS, YFSETQ. The CDR3 runs 18 residues. Trimming shortened V by 0 bases and J by 9 bases, and 25 bases separated the two germline ends. The CDR3 is CASSLGLPVRAYPPEQFF. CDR3 DNA: TGCGCCAGCAGCTTGGGGCTTCCGGTCCGGGCCTACCCACCTGAGCAGTTCTTC.

The J gene is TRBJ2-2, the V gene TRBV21-1; TRBD1, the D gene given by the table, was not confirmed from the DNA. TRBV21-1 is labeled a pseudogene. This CDR3 spans 19 amino acids. For the CDR3, the DNA is TGTGCCAGCAGCAAAGCGGGGACACAGGGGAAAGCGAACACCGGGGAGCTGTTTTTT. Its protein product is CASSKAGTQGKANTGELFF.

This clonotype came up many times. The rearrangement links TRBV20-1 to TRBJ2-1; 8 bases are a match to TRBD2. The V gene's germline CDR1 is DFQATT and CDR2 SNEGSKA (reference sequence). Trimming cost V 6 bases and J 7 bases; bases outside gene matches: 5. The CDR3 is 12 residues long. CDR3 sequence: CSARTSSNEQFF. The DNA of the CDR3 is TGCAGTGCGCGGACTAGCTCGAATGAGCAGTTCTTC.

This clonotype was counted ten times or more. The chain joins TRBV5-1 to TRBJ1-1; D possibly corresponds to TRBD1 (6 bases). There are 14 residues in the CDR3. The germline CDR1 and CDR2 sequences are SGHRS and YFSETQ. V lost 2 bases and J 1 base, leaving 9 bases between the germline ends. The CDR3 here is CASSFGQRNTEAFF. CDR3 sequence (DNA): TGCGCCAGCAGCTTCGGACAGAGGAACACTGAAGCTTTCTTT.

CDR3 amino acids: CASSIRAYTEAFF. DNA of the CDR3: TGTGCCAGTAGTATTCGGGCGTACACTGAAGCTTTCTTT. The rearrangement uses TRBV19 and TRBJ1-1; D remains unclear. In germline, CDR1 is LNHDA, CDR2 SQIVND (reference sequence). V shed 3 bases and J shed 3 bases, with 8 bases lying between them. The CDR3 extends over 13 amino acids.

The chain couples TRBV5-6 to TRBJ2-7; the match to TRBD2 covers 8 bases. The CDR3 is made up of 15 amino acids. CDR1 is SGHDT and CDR2 is YYEEEE in the germline V gene. The V segment lost 0 bases and the J segment 3 bases; nucleotides outside the gene matches: 5. This chain's CDR3 is CASSLGAGAVYEQYF. The CDR3 nucleotides read TGTGCCAGCAGCTTGGGAGCGGGAGCGGTCTACGAGCAGTACTTC. The entire variable domain, with the rest obtained from reference TRBV5-6 and TRBJ2-7, is as follows: DAGVTQSPTHLIKTRGQQVTLRCSPKSGHDTVSWYQQALGQGPQFIFQYYEEEERQRGNFPDRFSGHQFPNYSSELNVNALLLGDSALYLCASSLGAGAVYEQYFGPGTRLTVT.

The chain links TRBV6-2 or TRBV6-3 to TRBJ2-7; the match to TRBD2 covers 11 bases. Trimming cost V 2 bases and J 6 bases; bases outside gene matches: 12. From germline, CDR1 is MNHEY and CDR2 SVGEGT. This CDR3 is built from 17 residues. This chain's CDR3 is CASSYPLAGVPMGEQYF. In DNA form, the CDR3 reads TGTGCCAGCAGTTACCCACTAGCGGGAGTACCCATGGGCGAGCAGTACTTC.

This chain connects TRBV25-1 to TRBJ2-2; D gene uncertain. The V and J ends lost 8 bases and 0 bases respectively, with 10 bases between them. This CDR3 has 14 amino acids. Per the germline V gene, CDR1 is MGHDK and CDR2 is SYGVNS. The CDR3, as DNA: TGTGCCAGCCGCAGTAGGGCGAACACCGGGGAGCTGTTTTTT. Amino acid sequence: CASRSRANTGELFF. Together with reference TRBV25-1 and TRBJ2-2, the CDR3 gives the full variable domain: EADIYQTPRYLVIGTGKKITLECSQTMGHDKMYWYQQDPGMELHLIHYSYGVNSTEKGDLSSESTVSRIRTEHFPLTLESARPSHTSQYLCASRSRANTGELFFGEGSRLTVL.

This clonotype occurred many times. J is TRBJ2-7 and V is TRBV4-1; 10 bases are a match to TRBD2. With V trimmed by 2 bases and J by 3 bases, 1 base remained unmatched. The germline V gene has CDR1 MGHRA and CDR2 YSYEKL. The CDR3 sequence is 14 residues long. CDR3 region: CASSQTSGIYEQYF. The CDR3 region has the DNA TGCGCCAGCAGCCAAACTAGCGGGATCTACGAGCAGTACTTC.

This clonotype was seen a few times. V gene TRBV11-2 combines with J gene TRBJ2-3, with D tentatively TRBD2 (5 bases). Germline CDR1 SGHAT, CDR2 FQNNGV. The germline V and J ends were trimmed by 5 bases and 0 bases, with 24 bases remaining between them. The CDR3 spans 19 residues. CDR3 loop: CASSPGSLFRFTSTDTQYF. DNA for the CDR3: TGTGCCAGCAGCCCGGGGTCCCTCTTCCGGTTTACTAGCACAGATACGCAGTATTTT. Combining the CDR3 with reference TRBV11-2 and TRBJ2-3 gives the whole variable domain EAGVAQSPRYKIIEKRQSVAFWCNPISGHATLYWYQQILGQGPKLLIQFQNNGVVDDSQLPKDRFSAERLKGVDSTLKIQPAKLEDSAVYLCASSPGSLFRFTSTDTQYFGPGTRLTVL.

This clonotype has more than one count but fewer than ten. The genes are TRBV5-5 and TRBJ2-3; D uncertain. Germline V gene data show CDR1 as SGHKS and CDR2 as YYEKEE (reference sequence). Trimming took 0 bases from V and 3 from J, leaving 11 bases between them. The CDR3 has 15 residues. The CDR3 here is CASSLGMALTDTQYF. CDR3 bases: TGTGCCAGCAGCTTGGGAATGGCCCTGACAGATACGCAGTATTTT.

This clonotype was counted only a few times. This rearrangement joins TRBV27 to TRBJ1-2, with D unclear. The CDR3 runs to 13 residues. Germline CDR1 reads MNHEY; CDR2 reads SMNVEV (reference sequence). V shed 3 bases and J shed 1 base, with 6 bases lying between them. CDR3 sequence reads: CASSFGRNYGYTF. Here the CDR3 DNA reads TGTGCCAGCAGTTTCGGACGTAACTATGGCTACACCTTC.

This sequence joins TRBV6-5 and TRBJ2-1; the match to TRBD2 covers 13 bases. The CDR3 totals 17 residues. Germline V lookup: CDR1 MNHEY, CDR2 SVGAGI. V was clipped by 0 bases and J by 7 bases; unmatched bases: 6. The CDR3 nucleotides are TGTGCCAGCAGTTACTCGCGACTAGCGGGAGGACAAAATGAGCAGTTCTTC. Its protein product is CASSYSRLAGGQNEQFF.

CDR3: CATSLATSYEQYF. The CDR3 bases are TGTGCCACCAGTCTAGCTACTTCCTACGAGCAGTACTTC. The chain recombines TRBV24-1 with TRBJ2-7; tentative D call: TRBD2 (5 bases). Looked up from germline, CDR1 is KGHDR and CDR2 is SFDVKD. Trimming left V 6 bases short and J 1 base short, with 9 bases between. The CDR3 is 13 amino acids.

The chain recombines TRBV28 with TRBJ2-7, with D maybe TRBD2 (5 bases). V dropped 10 bases and J dropped 0 bases, with 10 bases sitting between them. The CDR3 totals 12 residues. The germline gives CDR1 MDHEN, CDR2 SYDVKM. CDR3 bases: TGTGCCACGAGGGAGAGCTCCTACGAGCAGTACTTC. This codes for CATRESSYEQYF.

This clonotype was seen ten or more times. At one end, the junction sequence differs from germline, possibly due to a read error. The chain joins TRBV5-1 to TRBJ1-1, with D perhaps matching TRBD1 (6 bases). Germline V gives CDR1 SGHRS, CDR2 YFSETQ. The CDR3 is 14 amino acids. CDR3 DNA: TGTGCCAGCAGTTTAGGGACACTAAACACTGAAGCTTTCTTT. Translated: CASSLGTLNTEAFF.

The rearrangement links TRBV7-9 to TRBJ2-3, with D tentatively TRBD2 (5 bases). With 4 bases removed from V and 0 bases from J, the gap between germline ends came to 11 bases. This CDR3 contains 15 residues. CDR1 is SEHNR and CDR2 is FQNEAQ in the germline V gene (reference sequence). CDR3 residues: CASSSGLHSTDTQYF. CDR3 coding DNA: TGTGCCAGCAGCTCAGGACTGCATAGCACAGATACGCAGTATTTT.

The rearrangement joins TRBV7-9 to TRBJ1-2, with 9 bases that match TRBD1. Per germline, CDR1 SEHNR and CDR2 FQNEAQ (reference sequence). The CDR3 length is 15 residues. V lost 5 bases and J lost 6; bases outside the gene matches: 10. CDR3 region: CASSTRDREPDGYTF. DNA of the CDR3: TGTGCCAGCAGCACCAGGGACAGGGAACCCGATGGCTACACCTTC.

The chain combines TRBV3-1 with TRBJ1-4, with a weak D call TRBD1 (6 bases). The germline CDR1 and CDR2 sequences are LGHDT and YNNKEL (reference sequence). Deletions cut 1 base from V and 5 bases from J, with 14 bases between. This CDR3 region has 16 residues. The CDR3 DNA sequence: TGTGCCAGCAGCCAAGTAGGGGGACGGCAAAATGAAAAACTGTTTTTT. This translates into CASSQVGGRQNEKLFF.

The V call is TRBV5-5, the J call TRBJ1-2; tentative D call: TRBD1 (5 bases). Between the trimmed V and J ends, which lost 0 bases and 5 bases, there was a span of 11 bases. Looked up from germline, CDR1 is SGHKS and CDR2 is YYEKEE (reference sequence). This CDR3 comprises 14 residues. The CDR3 region is CASSLVRGAYGYTF. DNA for the CDR3: TGTGCCAGCAGCTTGGTGCGGGGCGCGTATGGCTACACCTTC.

This clonotype has just a few counts. CDR3: CASNTPSLINEQFF. CDR3 DNA sequence: TGTGCCAGCAACACACCCTCCTTAATCAATGAGCAGTTCTTC. The chain uses TRBV7-9 and TRBJ2-1, with D unresolved. V lost 7 bases and J lost 6, with 16 bases in between. In germline, CDR1 is SEHNR, CDR2 FQNEAQ (reference sequence). The CDR3 runs to 14 residues.

This clonotype was seen more than once but under ten times. The V and J genes are TRBV18 and TRBJ2-5; D is unresolved. Germline assignment: CDR1 KGHSH and CDR2 LQKENI. Trimming left V 3 bases short and J 4 bases short, with 18 bases between. The CDR3 totals 16 residues. The CDR3 is CASSPTLQFRGETQYF. DNA for the CDR3: TGTGCCAGCTCACCGACCCTCCAATTCAGAGGAGAGACCCAGTACTTC.

This clonotype has just a few counts. This chain links TRBV27 with TRBJ2-7, with TRBD2 matching over 9 bases. Germline CDR1 is MNHEY and CDR2 is SMNVEV (reference sequence). Trimming removed 9 bases from V and 2 bases from J; junction bases left unmatched: 8. CDR3 length: 14 amino acids. CDR3 in amino acids: CASRRLAAPYEQYF. The CDR3 DNA is TGTGCCAGTCGTCGACTAGCGGCGCCCTACGAGCAGTACTTC.

This clonotype was picked up a small number of times. V usage is TRBV20-1 and J usage is TRBJ1-1, with D maybe TRBD1 (5 bases). Trimming pared 3 bases from V and 1 base from J, leaving 9 bases between. This CDR3 contains 13 residues. Germline V CDR1 and CDR2: DFQATT, SNEGSKA (reference sequence). The CDR3 DNA follows: TGCAGTGCTAGGGTGGGGACGAACACTGAAGCTTTCTTT. Translation: CSARVGTNTEAFF.

This sequence joins TRBV5-1 and TRBJ2-4, with TRBD2 as a possible D gene (6 bases). Trimming pared 4 bases from V and 0 bases from J, leaving 17 bases between. Germline-derived CDR1 and CDR2 are SGHRS and YFSETQ. This CDR3 is built from 17 residues. The CDR3 is CASSRLGTELAKNIQYF. CDR3 in DNA: TGCGCCAGCAGCCGACTAGGAACAGAACTAGCCAAAAACATTCAGTACTTC.

The rearrangement links TRBV4-1 to TRBJ1-5, with D maybe TRBD1 (6 bases). Germline CDR1 MGHRA, CDR2 YSYEKL. This CDR3 contains 18 residues. Trimming took 6 bases from V and 0 from J, leaving 21 bases between them. The CDR3 DNA follows: TGCGCCAGCAGTGATGGGGGGGCGCCTGAATATAGCAATCAGCCCCAGCATTTT. Translated, it gives CASSDGGAPEYSNQPQHF.

This clonotype came up a few times. The rearrangement uses TRBV12-3 or TRBV12-4 and TRBJ2-2; D gene uncertain. V was cut by 4 bases and J by 4 bases, with 10 bases left in between. The CDR3 is 14 amino acids. The chain's CDR3 is CASSSGDFTGELFF. The CDR3 nucleotides are TGTGCCAGCAGTTCCGGAGACTTCACCGGGGAGCTGTTTTTT.